This TCR beta chain originates from a study of blood T cells in healthy people across ages. V shed 6 bases and J 1 base; nucleotides not matched to a gene: 9. The V gene's germline CDR1 is DFQATT and CDR2 SNEGSKA (reference sequence). The CDR3 length is 15 residues. This clonotype was seen only a few times. A read error is likely, as this CDR3 ends without the conserved phenylalanine or tryptophan. Primed by a sample-barcoded 5' primer and a J-beta primer mix, a second PCR proceeded for about 7 to 12 cycles. TCRdb reprocessed the 5' RACE reads via MiXCR and lists one record per CDR3 protein. This table has 750,000 to 950,000 distinct CDR3 sequences, roughly 26% appearing once. The sample was also reused in another study, on T cells of mothers and their children.

The rearrangement uses TRBV20-1 and TRBJ2-4, with 7 bases matching TRBD2. The clonotype was recovered from a boy aged 5 to 17 in good health. Material for sequencing was blood. The CDR3 is CSALWGGTAKNIQYL. The CDR3 coding sequence is TGCAGTGCCTTATGGGGGGGGACGGCCAAAAACATTCAGTACCTC.